The rows below give T cell receptor beta chains drawn from one sample of a study of cytomegalovirus exposure and HLA in healthy donors. Only in-frame clones appear in the TCRdb table, and some are missing; sequencing was by immunoSEQ multiplex PCR. The data hold 150,000 to 200,000 clones, with approximately 62% observed a single time. Sequencing input: PBMCs. The receptors derive from a man in his fifties in good health and CMV-seronegative. The CDR3 runs from the conserved cysteine through the conserved F or W. Fields, in order: D gene, CDR3 length, J gene, clone size, V gene, CDR3 DNA, CDR3 protein. The D gene is left open where the match is weak. The size field is filled for only some rows; it gives once, few, many or a size class.

d_gene: TRBD1; len: 17; j_gene: TRBJ2-2; abundance: few; v_gene: TRBV19; CDR3nt: TGTGCCAGTAGTATATTTGGTCGGACAGGGGCTAACGGGGAGCTGTTTTTT; CDR3aa: CASSIFGRTGANGELFF
d_gene: -; len: 15; j_gene: TRBJ1-5; abundance: once; v_gene: TRBV4-1; CDR3nt: TGCGCCAGCAGCCACTCAACAGGAAACAATCAGCCCCAGCATTTT; CDR3aa: CASSHSTGNNQPQHF
d_gene: -; len: 17; j_gene: TRBJ2-1; abundance: -; v_gene: TRBV7-9; CDR3nt: TGTGCCAGCAGCTCCCAGACAGGAAGTAGCTCCTACAATGAGCAGTTCTTC; CDR3aa: CASSSQTGSSSYNEQFF
d_gene: -; len: 16; j_gene: TRBJ2-1; abundance: few; v_gene: TRBV5-6; CDR3nt: TGTGCCAGCAGCTTGGGGCAGGGGGGTCGATACAATGAGCAGTTCTTC; CDR3aa: CASSLGQGGRYNEQFF
d_gene: TRBD1; len: 13; j_gene: TRBJ1-1; abundance: -; v_gene: TRBV6-5; CDR3nt: TGTGCCAGCAGGAAACAGGGGGGGACTGAAGCTTTCTTT; CDR3aa: CASRKQGGTEAFF
d_gene: -; len: 14; j_gene: TRBJ1-1; abundance: few; v_gene: TRBV5-1; CDR3nt: TGCGCCAGCAGCTCACAGGGTCAGAACACTGAAGCTTTCTTT; CDR3aa: CASSSQGQNTEAFF
d_gene: TRBD1; len: 16; j_gene: TRBJ1-5; abundance: once; v_gene: TRBV28; CDR3nt: TGTGCCAGCAGTTTCTGGGCAGGGGGTAGCAATCAGCCCCAGCATTTT; CDR3aa: CASSFWAGGSNQPQHF
d_gene: TRBD1; len: 15; j_gene: TRBJ2-7; abundance: -; v_gene: TRBV9; CDR3nt: TGTGCCAGCAGCGCCAACGTGGGACAGACCTACGAGCAGTACTTC; CDR3aa: CASSANVGQTYEQYF
d_gene: -; len: 14; j_gene: TRBJ2-7; abundance: -; v_gene: TRBV19; CDR3nt: TGTGCCAGTAGTGGCCGGTTAGAGGGCTACGAGCAGTACTTC; CDR3aa: CASSGRLEGYEQYF
d_gene: -; len: 15; j_gene: TRBJ2-1; abundance: -; v_gene: TRBV28; CDR3nt: TGTGCCAGCGGCTTAGGGGGGGTCTCCTACAATGAGCAGTTCTTC; CDR3aa: CASGLGGVSYNEQFF
d_gene: -; len: 15; j_gene: TRBJ1-2; abundance: -; v_gene: TRBV4-1; CDR3nt: TGCGCCAGCAGCCATGCAACCCAGGACAGTCGTGGCTACACCTTC; CDR3aa: CASSHATQDSRGYTF
d_gene: TRBD1; len: 16; j_gene: TRBJ2-5; abundance: -; v_gene: TRBV5-1; CDR3nt: TGCGCCAGCAGCTTGGCGGACAGGGGGCGAGAAGAGACCCAGTACTTC; CDR3aa: CASSLADRGREETQYF
d_gene: -; len: 15; j_gene: TRBJ2-3; abundance: -; v_gene: TRBV10-3; CDR3nt: TGTGCCATCAGTGAGTCGAATCAGGGTGTGGATACGCAGTATTTT; CDR3aa: CAISESNQGVDTQYF
d_gene: -; len: 11; j_gene: TRBJ1-1; abundance: -; v_gene: TRBV20-1; CDR3nt: TGCAGTGCTACGGTGAACACTGAAGCTTTCTTT; CDR3aa: CSATVNTEAFF
d_gene: TRBD1; len: 11; j_gene: TRBJ1-2; abundance: -; v_gene: TRBV20-1; CDR3nt: TGCAGTGGGGCAGGGGGGAATGGCTACACCTTC; CDR3aa: CSGAGGNGYTF
d_gene: -; len: 14; j_gene: TRBJ2-7; abundance: -; v_gene: TRBV19; CDR3nt: TGTGCCAGTAGTACTAATTTGGGCCAGTACGAGCAGTACTTC; CDR3aa: CASSTNLGQYEQYF
d_gene: TRBD1; len: 15; j_gene: TRBJ1-5; abundance: few; v_gene: TRBV5-1; CDR3nt: TGCGCCAGCAGCTTGGCCTCAGGGGGCGGTCAGCCCCAGCATTTT; CDR3aa: CASSLASGGGQPQHF
d_gene: -; len: 13; j_gene: TRBJ2-5; abundance: -; v_gene: TRBV28; CDR3nt: TGTGCCAGCGCAGACAGTGGTCAAGAGACCCAGTACTTC; CDR3aa: CASADSGQETQYF
d_gene: TRBD1; len: 18; j_gene: TRBJ2-3; abundance: few; v_gene: TRBV12-5; CDR3nt: TGTGCTAGTGGTTTGCTACCCGACGGGACAGGGGTCCCAGATACGCAGTATTTT; CDR3aa: CASGLLPDGTGVPDTQYF
d_gene: -; len: 12; j_gene: TRBJ2-7; abundance: -; v_gene: TRBV2; CDR3nt: TGTGCCAGCACAGCAGGATCCTACGAGCAGTACTTC; CDR3aa: CASTAGSYEQYF
d_gene: -; len: 13; j_gene: TRBJ2-7; abundance: -; v_gene: TRBV25-1; CDR3nt: TGTGCCAGCAGTGCCCAGGTGCCAGGGCTTTTAGACTTC; CDR3aa: CASSAQVPGLLDF
d_gene: -; len: 14; j_gene: TRBJ2-2; abundance: -; v_gene: TRBV9; CDR3nt: TGTGCCAGCAGCGTCGTGGCAGGGATCGGGGAGCTGTTTTTT; CDR3aa: CASSVVAGIGELFF
d_gene: -; len: 14; j_gene: TRBJ2-3; abundance: once; v_gene: TRBV7-2; CDR3nt: TGTGCCAGCAGCTTAGAGCTCAGGCCAGATACGCAGTATTTT; CDR3aa: CASSLELRPDTQYF
d_gene: TRBD2; len: 18; j_gene: TRBJ2-3; abundance: -; v_gene: TRBV9; CDR3nt: TGTGCCAGCAGCTCCCGTGACTTAGCGGGGAGGGGCACAGATACGCAGTATTTT; CDR3aa: CASSSRDLAGRGTDTQYF
d_gene: -; len: 16; j_gene: TRBJ1-1; abundance: -; v_gene: TRBV5-1; CDR3nt: TGCGCCAGCAGCTTGGGACACTCTTATGGGAACACTGAAGCTTTCTTT; CDR3aa: CASSLGHSYGNTEAFF
d_gene: TRBD1; len: 17; j_gene: TRBJ1-2; abundance: -; v_gene: TRBV5-6; CDR3nt: TGTGCCAGCAGCTCTCCGGGACAGGGATTTATCAACTATGGCTACACCTTC; CDR3aa: CASSSPGQGFINYGYTF
d_gene: -; len: 14; j_gene: TRBJ2-7; abundance: -; v_gene: TRBV2; CDR3nt: TGTGCCAGCACCCCAACGAATTCCGGGGGCGAGCAGTACTTC; CDR3aa: CASTPTNSGGEQYF
d_gene: -; len: 12; j_gene: TRBJ1-1; abundance: once; v_gene: TRBV5-4; CDR3nt: TGTGCCAGCAGCTTGGAGGGTGAGGGAGCTTTCTTT; CDR3aa: CASSLEGEGAFF
d_gene: -; len: 13; j_gene: TRBJ1-1; abundance: few; v_gene: TRBV6-5; CDR3nt: TGTGCCAGCAGTTATACAGGACCCACTGAAGCTTTCTTT; CDR3aa: CASSYTGPTEAFF
d_gene: TRBD2; len: 18; j_gene: TRBJ2-3; abundance: -; v_gene: TRBV6-1; CDR3nt: TGTGCCAGCAGTGAATTGACTAGCGGGGGGCTGTACACAGATACGCAGTATTTT; CDR3aa: CASSELTSGGLYTDTQYF
d_gene: -; len: 13; j_gene: TRBJ1-3; abundance: -; v_gene: TRBV7-7; CDR3nt: TGTGCCAGCAGCCCTTCGGGGGGAAACACCATATATTTT; CDR3aa: CASSPSGGNTIYF
d_gene: -; len: 17; j_gene: TRBJ2-5; abundance: few; v_gene: TRBV9; CDR3nt: TGTGCCAGCAGCGTAGCGGGGTACCCCGCTCCCCAAGAGACCCAGTACTTC; CDR3aa: CASSVAGYPAPQETQYF
d_gene: -; len: 12; j_gene: TRBJ1-2; abundance: -; v_gene: TRBV11-2; CDR3nt: TGTGCCAGCGGCAGGAGGGGCTATGGCTACACCTTC; CDR3aa: CASGRRGYGYTF
d_gene: -; len: 14; j_gene: TRBJ2-3; abundance: -; v_gene: TRBV11-3; CDR3nt: TGTGCCAGCAGCTTAGGAGGTAGCACAGATACGCAGTATTTT; CDR3aa: CASSLGGSTDTQYF
d_gene: TRBD1; len: 14; j_gene: TRBJ1-4; abundance: -; v_gene: TRBV28; CDR3nt: TGTGCCAGCAGCCCCGCAGGGGGCGGTGAAAAACTGTTTTTT; CDR3aa: CASSPAGGGEKLFF
d_gene: TRBD1; len: 14; j_gene: TRBJ2-3; abundance: -; v_gene: TRBV15; CDR3nt: TGTGCCACCAGCAGTGACAGGGTGGGAAATACGCAGTATTTT; CDR3aa: CATSSDRVGNTQYF
d_gene: -; len: 14; j_gene: TRBJ2-7; abundance: -; v_gene: TRBV11-2; CDR3nt: TGTGCCAGCAGCTTAGCGGGTTTCTCCTACGAGCAGTACTTC; CDR3aa: CASSLAGFSYEQYF
d_gene: TRBD1; len: 15; j_gene: TRBJ1-5; abundance: few; v_gene: TRBV5-1; CDR3nt: TGCGCCAGCAGCCTCGGGACAGACAGCAATCAGCCCCAGCATTTT; CDR3aa: CASSLGTDSNQPQHF
d_gene: -; len: 15; j_gene: TRBJ1-4; abundance: few; v_gene: TRBV6-1; CDR3nt: TGTGCCAGCAGTTCCAGGGAAAAAAGGTCTGAAAAACTGTTTTTT; CDR3aa: CASSSREKRSEKLFF
d_gene: TRBD1; len: 15; j_gene: TRBJ1-1; abundance: few; v_gene: TRBV11-2; CDR3nt: TGTGCCAGCAGCACGGCCGGGACAGGGAACACTGAAGCTTTCTTT; CDR3aa: CASSTAGTGNTEAFF
d_gene: -; len: 14; j_gene: TRBJ2-7; abundance: once; v_gene: TRBV7-2; CDR3nt: TGTGCCAGCAGCTTAGCCGGACAGATCTACGAGCAGTACTTC; CDR3aa: CASSLAGQIYEQYF
d_gene: TRBD2; len: 15; j_gene: TRBJ2-5; abundance: -; v_gene: TRBV6-5; CDR3nt: TGTGCCAGCAGAGAAAGCGGGGGGGCTAAGGAGACCCAGTACTTC; CDR3aa: CASRESGGAKETQYF
d_gene: -; len: 14; j_gene: TRBJ2-5; abundance: -; v_gene: TRBV7-9; CDR3nt: TGTGCCAGCAGCCCCAGCCGGACAAAAGAGACCCAGTACTTC; CDR3aa: CASSPSRTKETQYF
d_gene: -; len: 13; j_gene: TRBJ2-5; abundance: -; v_gene: TRBV7-8; CDR3nt: TGTGCCAGCAGCTTCTCAGACCAAGAGACCCAGTACTTC; CDR3aa: CASSFSDQETQYF
d_gene: -; len: 14; j_gene: TRBJ1-2; abundance: -; v_gene: TRBV5-1; CDR3nt: TGCGCCAGCAGCTTGCGAGGGCTTAAGGATGGCTACACCTTC; CDR3aa: CASSLRGLKDGYTF
d_gene: TRBD2; len: 16; j_gene: TRBJ2-1; abundance: -; v_gene: TRBV6-5; CDR3nt: TGTGCCAGCAGTTACTCGGGGCGGGGGGGCTACAATGAGCAGTTCTTC; CDR3aa: CASSYSGRGGYNEQFF
d_gene: -; len: 13; j_gene: TRBJ1-2; abundance: -; v_gene: TRBV27; CDR3nt: TGTGCCAGCAGTTTATTAGCAAATTCGGGCTACACCTTC; CDR3aa: CASSLLANSGYTF
d_gene: TRBD1; len: 14; j_gene: TRBJ1-1; abundance: few; v_gene: TRBV7-2; CDR3nt: TGTGCCAGCAGCCTAACAGGGGGCGCGGCTGAAGCTTTCTTT; CDR3aa: CASSLTGGAAEAFF
d_gene: TRBD2; len: 14; j_gene: TRBJ2-1; abundance: -; v_gene: TRBV9; CDR3nt: TGTGCCAGCAGCTCCGGACTAGCGATAAATGAGCAGTTCTTC; CDR3aa: CASSSGLAINEQFF
d_gene: TRBD1; len: 14; j_gene: TRBJ1-2; abundance: -; v_gene: TRBV29-1; CDR3nt: TGCAGCATTTGGGACAGTACGGCTAACTATGGCTACACCTTC; CDR3aa: CSIWDSTANYGYTF
d_gene: TRBD1; len: 15; j_gene: TRBJ1-3; abundance: -; v_gene: TRBV5-1; CDR3nt: TGCGCCAGCAGCTTGGGCGACAGGGCTGGAAACACCATATATTTT; CDR3aa: CASSLGDRAGNTIYF
d_gene: TRBD1; len: 15; j_gene: TRBJ1-4; abundance: few; v_gene: TRBV6-5; CDR3nt: TGTGCCAGCAGTCGAAACAGGGGGCCAAGTGAAAAACTGTTTTTT; CDR3aa: CASSRNRGPSEKLFF
d_gene: -; len: 14; j_gene: TRBJ2-7; abundance: -; v_gene: TRBV18; CDR3nt: TGTGCCAGCTCACCATCGGCAGGGCAATACGAGCAGTACTTC; CDR3aa: CASSPSAGQYEQYF
d_gene: TRBD1; len: 15; j_gene: TRBJ1-2; abundance: -; v_gene: TRBV5-8; CDR3nt: TGTGCCAGCAGCTTGAGAGGGGGCAGGGACTATGGCTACACCTTC; CDR3aa: CASSLRGGRDYGYTF
d_gene: -; len: 14; j_gene: TRBJ1-1; abundance: few; v_gene: TRBV11-2; CDR3nt: TGTGCCAGCAGAGGACAAAGGGGGAACACTGAAGCTTTCTTT; CDR3aa: CASRGQRGNTEAFF
d_gene: TRBD1; len: 17; j_gene: TRBJ1-3; abundance: few; v_gene: TRBV7-9; CDR3nt: TGTGCCAGCAGCCCAACCTTACAGGGGGGCTCTGGAAACACCATATATTTT; CDR3aa: CASSPTLQGGSGNTIYF
d_gene: -; len: 15; j_gene: TRBJ1-1; abundance: -; v_gene: TRBV6-6; CDR3nt: TGTGCCAGCAGTTACGGGGGCGCTTATAACACTGAAGCTTTCTTT; CDR3aa: CASSYGGAYNTEAFF